This TCR beta chain is from a study of blood T cell repertoires in COVID-19. Study in general: PBMCs, B-cell-depleted T cells, or T cells provided the cDNA or gDNA that made up the material.

Only a few counts were recorded for this clone. The V and J ends lost 10 bases and 3 bases respectively, with 13 bases between them. Germline values: CDR1 SNHLY, CDR2 FYNNEI. This CDR3 comprises 12 residues. Here immunoSEQ multiplex PCR was the method, and the copy in TCRdb shows in-frame clones only, minus some. The profile shows approximately 230,000 clones, 65% to 90% of them singletons. Recruits, aged about 18 to 100 years, lived in 20 to 30 US areas. V is TRBV2 and J is TRBJ2-7; D perhaps matches TRBD1 (6 bases). The source material was PBMCs or T cells enriched from blood (not recorded which). The TCR originated in a middle-aged man who had recovered from COVID-19. In DNA, the CDR3 is TGTGCCATGCAGGACAGCTACTACGAGCAGTACTTC. It specifies CAMQDSYYEQYF.